The present T cell receptor (beta chain) was sequenced within a study of blood T cell repertoires in COVID-19. About the research overall: Sites in the United States, Italy and Spain provided acute and convalescent COVID-19 samples.

Original data processing: Reference gene primer amplification yielded estimated nucleated cell counts. Assay: immunoSEQ multiplex PCR; the TCRdb copy retains only in-frame clones and omits some. That table gives V, J and clone size, and the DNA gave D and trimming. The table lists 200,000 to 300,000 clones, around four fifths of them singletons. This clone turned up a few times. The CDR3 runs to 13 residues. Germline V gene lookup returns CDR1 LNHDA and CDR2 SQIVND (reference sequence). The ends lost 7 bases at V and 7 bases at J; junction bases unmatched: 7. The J gene is TRBJ2-1, the V gene TRBV19; 7 bases agree with TRBD2. The sample comprised peripheral blood. The sequence was collected from a man aged 25-45 years who had recovered from COVID-19. The CDR3 nucleotides are TGTGCCAGTAACAATGGGCGGGGGAATGAGCAGTTCTTC. Protein product: CASNNGRGNEQFF. Complete variable domain (other parts from reference TRBV19 and TRBJ2-1): DGGITQSPKYLFRKEGQNVTLSCEQNLNHDAMYWYRQDPGQGLRLIYYSQIVNDFQKGDIAEGYSVSREKKESFPLTVTSAQKNPTAFYLCASNNGRGNEQFFGPGTRLTVL.